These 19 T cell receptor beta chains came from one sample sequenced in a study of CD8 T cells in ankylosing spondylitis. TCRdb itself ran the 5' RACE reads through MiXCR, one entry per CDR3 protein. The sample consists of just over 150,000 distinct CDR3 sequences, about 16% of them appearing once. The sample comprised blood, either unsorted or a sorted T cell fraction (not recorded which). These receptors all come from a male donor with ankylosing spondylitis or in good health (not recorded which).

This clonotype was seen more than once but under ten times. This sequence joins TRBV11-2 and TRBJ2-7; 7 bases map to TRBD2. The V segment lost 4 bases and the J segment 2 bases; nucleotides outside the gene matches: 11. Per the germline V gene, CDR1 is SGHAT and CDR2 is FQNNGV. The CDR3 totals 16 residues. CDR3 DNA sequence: TGTGCCAGCAGCTCCGGACTAGTCCCCCGGGCCTACGAGCAGTACTTC. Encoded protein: CASSSGLVPRAYEQYF.

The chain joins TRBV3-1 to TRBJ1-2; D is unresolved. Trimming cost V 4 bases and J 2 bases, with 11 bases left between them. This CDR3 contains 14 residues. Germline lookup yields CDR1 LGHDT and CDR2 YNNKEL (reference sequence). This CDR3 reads CASSPWTANYGYTF. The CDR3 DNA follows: TGTGCCAGCAGCCCCTGGACGGCGAACTATGGCTACACCTTC.

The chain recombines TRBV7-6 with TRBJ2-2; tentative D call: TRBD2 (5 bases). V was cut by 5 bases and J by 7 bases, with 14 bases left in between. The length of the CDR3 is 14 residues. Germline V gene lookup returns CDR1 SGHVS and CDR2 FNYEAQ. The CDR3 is CASSAGLADGELFF. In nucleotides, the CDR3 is TGTGCCAGCAGCGCGGGTCTAGCTGACGGGGAGCTGTTTTTT.

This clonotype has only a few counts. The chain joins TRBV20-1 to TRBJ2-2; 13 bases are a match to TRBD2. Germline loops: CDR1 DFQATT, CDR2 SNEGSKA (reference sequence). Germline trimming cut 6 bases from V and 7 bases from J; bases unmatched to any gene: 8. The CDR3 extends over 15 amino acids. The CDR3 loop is CSAGLAGVKYGELFF. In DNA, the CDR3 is TGCAGTGCAGGACTAGCGGGAGTGAAATACGGGGAGCTGTTTTTT.

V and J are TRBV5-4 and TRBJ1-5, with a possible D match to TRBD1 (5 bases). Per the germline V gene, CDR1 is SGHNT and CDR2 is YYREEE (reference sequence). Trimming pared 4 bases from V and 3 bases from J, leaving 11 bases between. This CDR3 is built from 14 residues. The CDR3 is CASSPSTDNQPQHF. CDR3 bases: TGTGCCAGCAGCCCCTCGACAGACAATCAGCCCCAGCATTTT.

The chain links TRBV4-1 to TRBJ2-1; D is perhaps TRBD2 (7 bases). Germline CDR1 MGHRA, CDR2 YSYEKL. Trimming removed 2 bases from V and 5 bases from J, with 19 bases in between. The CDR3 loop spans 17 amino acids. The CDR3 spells CASSQKKGGVQDNEQFF. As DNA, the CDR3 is TGCGCCAGCAGCCAAAAAAAGGGGGGGGTGCAAGACAATGAGCAGTTCTTC.

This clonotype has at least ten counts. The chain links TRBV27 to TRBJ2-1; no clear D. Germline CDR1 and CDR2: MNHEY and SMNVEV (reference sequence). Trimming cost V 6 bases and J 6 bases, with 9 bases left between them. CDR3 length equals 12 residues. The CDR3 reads CASRGLFNEQFF. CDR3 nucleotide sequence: TGTGCCAGCAGAGGGCTTTTCAATGAGCAGTTCTTC.

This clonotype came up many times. CDR3 in DNA: TGTGCCAGCAGTTTGACTAGGAACAATGAGCAGTTCTTC. It translates to CASSLTRNNEQFF. The gene calls are TRBV27 and TRBJ2-1; TRBD2 is a possible D gene (6 bases). The CDR3 consists of 13 residues. Trimming stripped 3 bases from V and 5 bases from J, with 8 bases between. Germline V CDR1 and CDR2: MNHEY, SMNVEV (reference sequence).

The CDR3 sequence: CSARTPTFSNQPQHF. CDR3 bases: TGCAGTGCTAGGACGCCGACATTTAGCAATCAGCCCCAGCATTTT. The J gene is TRBJ1-5, the V gene TRBV20-1; D not resolved. This CDR3 contains 15 residues. Trimming cost V 3 bases and J 0 bases, with 12 bases left between them. Germline assignment: CDR1 DFQATT and CDR2 SNEGSKA (reference sequence).

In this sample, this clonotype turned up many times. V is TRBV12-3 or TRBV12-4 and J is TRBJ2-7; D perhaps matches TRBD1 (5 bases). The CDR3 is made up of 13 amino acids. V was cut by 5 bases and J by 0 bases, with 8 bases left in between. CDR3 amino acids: CASSPDNSYEQYF. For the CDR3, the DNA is TGTGCCAGCAGTCCGGACAACTCCTACGAGCAGTACTTC.

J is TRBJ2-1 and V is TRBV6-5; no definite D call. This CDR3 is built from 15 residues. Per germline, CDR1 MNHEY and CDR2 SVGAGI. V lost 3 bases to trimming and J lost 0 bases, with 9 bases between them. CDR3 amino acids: CASSYMDSSYNEQFF. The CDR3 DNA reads TGTGCCAGCAGTTATATGGATAGCTCCTACAATGAGCAGTTCTTC.

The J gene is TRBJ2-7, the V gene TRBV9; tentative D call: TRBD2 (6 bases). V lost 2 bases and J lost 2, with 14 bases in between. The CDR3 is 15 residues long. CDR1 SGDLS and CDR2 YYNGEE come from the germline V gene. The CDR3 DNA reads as TGTGCCAGCAGCGTTGGGGCCGGGAGTCCCTACGAGCAGTACTTC. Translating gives CASSVGAGSPYEQYF.

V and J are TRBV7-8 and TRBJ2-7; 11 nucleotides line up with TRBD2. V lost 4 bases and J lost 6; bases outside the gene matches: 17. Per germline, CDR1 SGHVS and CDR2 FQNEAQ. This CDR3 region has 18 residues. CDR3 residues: CASSSRALAGGLVREQYF. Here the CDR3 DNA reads TGTGCCAGCAGCTCGAGGGCTCTAGCGGGAGGTTTAGTTCGCGAGCAGTACTTC.

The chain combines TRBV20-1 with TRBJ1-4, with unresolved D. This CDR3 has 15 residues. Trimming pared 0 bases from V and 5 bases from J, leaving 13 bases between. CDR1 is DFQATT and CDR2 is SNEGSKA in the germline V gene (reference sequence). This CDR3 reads CSARDRRVGNEKLFF. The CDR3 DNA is TGCAGTGCTAGAGATAGGAGGGTCGGGAATGAAAAACTGTTTTTT.

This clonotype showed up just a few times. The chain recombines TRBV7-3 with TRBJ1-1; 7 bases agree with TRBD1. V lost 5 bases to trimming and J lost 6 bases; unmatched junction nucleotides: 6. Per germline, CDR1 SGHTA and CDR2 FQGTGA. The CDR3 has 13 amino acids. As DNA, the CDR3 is TGTGCCAGCAGCCCCCAAGGGGGCTCTGAAGCTTTCTTT. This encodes CASSPQGGSEAFF.

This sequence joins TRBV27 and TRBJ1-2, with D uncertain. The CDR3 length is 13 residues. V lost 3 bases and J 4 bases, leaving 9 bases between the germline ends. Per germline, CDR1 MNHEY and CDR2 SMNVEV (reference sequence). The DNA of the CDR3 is TGTGCCAGCAGTTTGAGGGAATCCTATGGCTACACCTTC. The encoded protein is CASSLRESYGYTF.

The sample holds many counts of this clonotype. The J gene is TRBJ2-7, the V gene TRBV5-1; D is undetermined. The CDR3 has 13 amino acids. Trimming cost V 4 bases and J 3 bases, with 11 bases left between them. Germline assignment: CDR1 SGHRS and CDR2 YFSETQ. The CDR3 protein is CASSLDSLYEQYF. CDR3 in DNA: TGCGCCAGCAGCCTTGATAGTCTCTACGAGCAGTACTTC. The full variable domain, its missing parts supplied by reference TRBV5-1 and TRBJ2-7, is KAGVTQTPRYLIKTRGQQVTLSCSPISGHRSVSWYQQTPGQGLQFLFEYFSETQRNKGNFPGRFSGRQFSNSRSEMNVSTLELGDSALYLCASSLDSLYEQYFGPGTRLTVT.

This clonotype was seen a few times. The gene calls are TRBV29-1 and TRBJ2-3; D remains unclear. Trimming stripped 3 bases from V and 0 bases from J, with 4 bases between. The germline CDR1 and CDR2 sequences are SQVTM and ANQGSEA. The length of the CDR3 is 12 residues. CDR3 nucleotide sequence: TGCAGCGTTGACGGAAGCACAGATACGCAGTATTTT. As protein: CSVDGSTDTQYF.

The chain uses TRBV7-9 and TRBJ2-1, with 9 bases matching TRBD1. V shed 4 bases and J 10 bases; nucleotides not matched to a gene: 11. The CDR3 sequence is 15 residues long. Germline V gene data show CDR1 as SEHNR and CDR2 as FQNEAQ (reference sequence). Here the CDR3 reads CASSSYRGRWDEQFF. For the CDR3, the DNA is TGTGCCAGCAGCTCTTACAGGGGGCGTTGGGACGAGCAGTTCTTC.